This TCR beta chain was retrieved from a study of graft-versus-host responses after intestinal transplantation. Study-level information: Uniformly, recipients were administered anti-thymocyte globulin induction with subsequent tacrolimus and steroids for 2 to 3 years.

Bone marrow obtained following transplant was drawn from the posterior iliac crest or from another site. Details on this clone: The antigen is unknown.

Assay used: immunoSEQ multiplex PCR; TCRdb lists only in-frame clones, some missing. The table lists roughly 69,000 clones, roughly 90% of them singletons. Study-wide points: GvH clones were found in recipient marrow; some appeared first in ileum or blood.

The germline CDR1 and CDR2 sequences are ENHRY and SYGVKD. The CDR3 extends over 13 amino acids. The V segment lost 8 bases and the J segment 12 bases; nucleotides outside the gene matches: 13. The chain carries TRBV10-3 and TRBJ2-4; 7 nucleotides line up with TRBD1. The sample was bone marrow, taken roughly 110 weeks after intestinal transplantation. This sequence originates from a human patient who received an intestinal transplant, so some T cells may come from the graft donor. CDR3 in DNA: TGTGCCATCTCAGGACAGGACGGAACCCGTCAGTACTTC. It codes for CAISGQDGTRQYF.